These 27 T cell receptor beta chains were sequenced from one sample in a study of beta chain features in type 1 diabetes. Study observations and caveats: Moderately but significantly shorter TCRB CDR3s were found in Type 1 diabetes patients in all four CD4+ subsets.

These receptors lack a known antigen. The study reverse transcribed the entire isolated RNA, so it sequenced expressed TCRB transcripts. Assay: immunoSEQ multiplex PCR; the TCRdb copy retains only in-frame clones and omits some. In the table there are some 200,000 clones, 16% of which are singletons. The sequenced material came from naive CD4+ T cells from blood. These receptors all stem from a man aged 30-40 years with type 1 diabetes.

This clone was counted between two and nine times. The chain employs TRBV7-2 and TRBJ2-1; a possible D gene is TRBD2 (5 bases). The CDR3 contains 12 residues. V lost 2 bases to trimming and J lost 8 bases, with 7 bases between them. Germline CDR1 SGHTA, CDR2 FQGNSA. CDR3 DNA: TGTGCCAGCAGCTTATTCGGGGATGAGCAGTTCTTC. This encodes CASSLFGDEQFF.

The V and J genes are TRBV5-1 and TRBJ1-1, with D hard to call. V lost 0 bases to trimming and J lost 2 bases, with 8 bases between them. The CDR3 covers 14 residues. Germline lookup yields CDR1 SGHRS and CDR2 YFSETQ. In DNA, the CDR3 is TGCGCCAGCAGCTTGGAACCCATAAACACTGAAGCTTTCTTT. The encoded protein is CASSLEPINTEAFF.

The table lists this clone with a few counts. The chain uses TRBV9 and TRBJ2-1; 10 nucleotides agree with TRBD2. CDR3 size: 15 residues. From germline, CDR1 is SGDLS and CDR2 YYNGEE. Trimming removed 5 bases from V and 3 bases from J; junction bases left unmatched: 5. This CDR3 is CASSSTSGDYNEQFF. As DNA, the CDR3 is TGTGCCAGCAGTTCTACTAGCGGGGACTACAATGAGCAGTTCTTC.

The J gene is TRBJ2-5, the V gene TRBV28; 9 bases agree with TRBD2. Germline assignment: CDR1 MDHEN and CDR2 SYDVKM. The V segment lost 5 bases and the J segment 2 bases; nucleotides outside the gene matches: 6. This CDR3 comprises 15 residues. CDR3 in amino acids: CASSLLTSGQETQYF. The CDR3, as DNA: TGTGCCAGCAGTCTGTTGACTAGCGGTCAAGAGACCCAGTACTTC.

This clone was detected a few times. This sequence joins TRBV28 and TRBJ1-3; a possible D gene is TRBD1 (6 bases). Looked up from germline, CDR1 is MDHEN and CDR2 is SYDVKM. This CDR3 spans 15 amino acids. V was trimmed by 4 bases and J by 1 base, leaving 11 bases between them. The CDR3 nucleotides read TGTGCCAGCAGTTCCACAGGGAAATCTGGAAACACCATATATTTT. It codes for CASSSTGKSGNTIYF.

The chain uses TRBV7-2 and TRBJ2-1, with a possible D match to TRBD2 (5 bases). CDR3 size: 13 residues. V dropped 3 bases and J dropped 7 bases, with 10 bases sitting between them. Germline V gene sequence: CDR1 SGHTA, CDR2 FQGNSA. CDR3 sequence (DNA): TGTGCCAGCAGCTTGTTGGGAGTAAATGAGCAGTTCTTC. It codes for CASSLLGVNEQFF.

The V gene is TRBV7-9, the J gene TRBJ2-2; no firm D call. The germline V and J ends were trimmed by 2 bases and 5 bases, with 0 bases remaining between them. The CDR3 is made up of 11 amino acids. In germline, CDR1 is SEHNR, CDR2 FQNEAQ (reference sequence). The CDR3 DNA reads TGTGCCAGCAGCTTAACCGGGGAGCTGTTTTTT. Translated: CASSLTGELFF.

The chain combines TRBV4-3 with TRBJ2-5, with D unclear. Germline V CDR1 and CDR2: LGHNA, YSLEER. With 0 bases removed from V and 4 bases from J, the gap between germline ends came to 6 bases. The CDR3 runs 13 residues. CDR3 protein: CASSQDVLETQYF. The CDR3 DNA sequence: TGCGCCAGCAGCCAAGATGTTTTAGAGACCCAGTACTTC.

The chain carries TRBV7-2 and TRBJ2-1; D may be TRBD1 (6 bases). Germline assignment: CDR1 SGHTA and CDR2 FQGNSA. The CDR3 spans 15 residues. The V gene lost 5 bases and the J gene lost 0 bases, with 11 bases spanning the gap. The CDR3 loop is CASSLQDSSYNEQFF. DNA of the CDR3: TGTGCCAGCAGCCTACAGGACAGCTCCTACAATGAGCAGTTCTTC.

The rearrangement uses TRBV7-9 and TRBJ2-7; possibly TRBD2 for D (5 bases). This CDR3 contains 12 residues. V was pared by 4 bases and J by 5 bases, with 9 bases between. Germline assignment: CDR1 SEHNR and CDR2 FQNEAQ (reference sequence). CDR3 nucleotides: TGTGCCAGCAGCTCAGACGGGAACGAGCAGTACTTC. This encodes CASSSDGNEQYF.

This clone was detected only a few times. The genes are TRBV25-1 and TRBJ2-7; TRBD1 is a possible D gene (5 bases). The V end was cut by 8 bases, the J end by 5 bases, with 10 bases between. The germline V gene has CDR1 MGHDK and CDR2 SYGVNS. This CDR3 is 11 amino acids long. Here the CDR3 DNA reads TGTGCCAGCGGCAGGACAAACGAGCAGTACTTC. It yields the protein CASGRTNEQYF.

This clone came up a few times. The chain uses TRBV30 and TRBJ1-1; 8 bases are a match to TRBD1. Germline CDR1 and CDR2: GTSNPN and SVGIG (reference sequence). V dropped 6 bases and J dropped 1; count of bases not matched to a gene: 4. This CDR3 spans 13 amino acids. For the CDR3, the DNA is TGTGCCTGCACGGGACAGGCGAACACTGAAGCTTTCTTT. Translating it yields CACTGQANTEAFF.

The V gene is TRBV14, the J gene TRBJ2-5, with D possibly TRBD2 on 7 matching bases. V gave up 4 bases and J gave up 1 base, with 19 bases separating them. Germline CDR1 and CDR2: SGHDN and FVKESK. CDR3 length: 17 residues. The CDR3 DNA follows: TGTGCCAGCAGCCCGGGCCGGAAGCGGGACATCCAAGAGACCCAGTACTTC. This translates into CASSPGRKRDIQETQYF.

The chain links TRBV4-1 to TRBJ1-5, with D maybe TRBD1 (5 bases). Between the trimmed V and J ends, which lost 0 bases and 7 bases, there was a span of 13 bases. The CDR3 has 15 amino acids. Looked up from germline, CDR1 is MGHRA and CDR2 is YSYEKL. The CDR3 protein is CASSQDGRVEQPQHF. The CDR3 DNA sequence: TGCGCCAGCAGCCAAGATGGCAGGGTTGAGCAGCCCCAGCATTTT.

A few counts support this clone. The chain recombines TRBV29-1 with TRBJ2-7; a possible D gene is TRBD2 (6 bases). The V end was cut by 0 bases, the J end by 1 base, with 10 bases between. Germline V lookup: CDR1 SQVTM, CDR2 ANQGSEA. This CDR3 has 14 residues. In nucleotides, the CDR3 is TGCAGCGTTGAAGAGAGGAGGGGTTCCTACGAGCAGTACTTC. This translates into CSVEERRGSYEQYF.

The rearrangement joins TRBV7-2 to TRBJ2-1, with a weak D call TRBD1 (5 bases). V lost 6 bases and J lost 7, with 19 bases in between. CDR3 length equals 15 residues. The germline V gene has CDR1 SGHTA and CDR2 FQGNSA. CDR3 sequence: CASSPSTGFSNEQFF. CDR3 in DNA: TGTGCCAGCAGTCCTTCTACAGGATTCTCGAATGAGCAGTTCTTC.

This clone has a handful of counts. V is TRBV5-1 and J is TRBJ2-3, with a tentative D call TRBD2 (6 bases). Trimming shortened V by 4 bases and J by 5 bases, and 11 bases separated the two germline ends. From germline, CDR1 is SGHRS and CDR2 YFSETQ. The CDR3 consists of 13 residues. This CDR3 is CASSPEGQDTQYF. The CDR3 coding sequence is TGCGCCAGCAGCCCGGAGGGCCAAGATACGCAGTATTTT. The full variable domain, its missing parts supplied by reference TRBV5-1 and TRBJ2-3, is KAGVTQTPRYLIKTRGQQVTLSCSPISGHRSVSWYQQTPGQGLQFLFEYFSETQRNKGNFPGRFSGRQFSNSRSEMNVSTLELGDSALYLCASSPEGQDTQYFGPGTRLTVL.

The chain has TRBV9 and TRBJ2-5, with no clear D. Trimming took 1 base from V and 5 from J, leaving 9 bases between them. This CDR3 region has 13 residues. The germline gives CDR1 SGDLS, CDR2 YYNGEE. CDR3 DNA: TGTGCCAGCAGCGTAACGCGAACGGAGACCCAGTACTTC. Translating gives CASSVTRTETQYF.

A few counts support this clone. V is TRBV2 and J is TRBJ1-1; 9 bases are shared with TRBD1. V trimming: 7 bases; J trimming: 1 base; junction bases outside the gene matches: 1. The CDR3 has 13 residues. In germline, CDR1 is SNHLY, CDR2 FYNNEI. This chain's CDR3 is CASTGQGNTEAFF. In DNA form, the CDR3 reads TGTGCCAGCACGGGACAGGGGAACACTGAAGCTTTCTTT.

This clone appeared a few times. CDR3 nucleotide sequence: TGTGCCAGCAGTGCCACGGCCGGGGCCAACGTCCTGACTTTC. Amino acid sequence: CASSATAGANVLTF. The V call is TRBV2, the J call TRBJ2-6, with D unresolved. V was shortened by 4 bases and J by 4 bases, with 8 bases between the two germline ends. From germline, CDR1 is SNHLY and CDR2 FYNNEI. This CDR3 region has 14 residues.

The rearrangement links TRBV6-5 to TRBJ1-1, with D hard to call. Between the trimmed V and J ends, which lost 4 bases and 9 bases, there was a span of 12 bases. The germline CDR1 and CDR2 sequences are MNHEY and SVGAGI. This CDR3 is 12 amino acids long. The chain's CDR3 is CASSSQVQKAFF. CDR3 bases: TGTGCCAGCAGTTCGCAGGTGCAAAAAGCTTTCTTT.

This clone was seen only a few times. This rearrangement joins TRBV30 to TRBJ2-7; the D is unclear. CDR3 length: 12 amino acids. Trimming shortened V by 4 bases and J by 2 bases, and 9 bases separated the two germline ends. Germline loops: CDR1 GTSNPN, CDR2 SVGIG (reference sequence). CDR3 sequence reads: CAWKALPYEQYF. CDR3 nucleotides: TGTGCCTGGAAGGCTCTCCCCTACGAGCAGTACTTC.

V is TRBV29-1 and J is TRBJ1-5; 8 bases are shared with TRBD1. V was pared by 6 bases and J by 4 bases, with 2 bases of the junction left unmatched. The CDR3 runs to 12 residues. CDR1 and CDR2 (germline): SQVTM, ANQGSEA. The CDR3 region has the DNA TGCAGCGTCCAGGGGGCAAATCAGCCCCAGCATTTT. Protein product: CSVQGANQPQHF.

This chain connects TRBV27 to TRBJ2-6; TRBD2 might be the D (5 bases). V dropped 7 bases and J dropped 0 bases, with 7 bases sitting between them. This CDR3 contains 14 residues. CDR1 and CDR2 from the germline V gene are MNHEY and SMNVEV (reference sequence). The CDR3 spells CASTGSSGANVLTF. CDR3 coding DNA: TGTGCCAGCACGGGGAGCTCTGGGGCCAACGTCCTGACTTTC.

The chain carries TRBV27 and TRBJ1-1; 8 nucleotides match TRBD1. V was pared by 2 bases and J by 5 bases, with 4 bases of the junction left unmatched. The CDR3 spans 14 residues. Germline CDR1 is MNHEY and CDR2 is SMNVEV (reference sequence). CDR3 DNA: TGTGCCAGCAGTTTACTTACAGGGGGAACTGAAGCTTTCTTT. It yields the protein CASSLLTGGTEAFF.

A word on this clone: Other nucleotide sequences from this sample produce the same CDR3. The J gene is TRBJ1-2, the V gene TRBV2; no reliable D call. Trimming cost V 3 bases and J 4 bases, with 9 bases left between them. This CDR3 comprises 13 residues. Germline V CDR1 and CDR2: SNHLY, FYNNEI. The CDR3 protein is CASSEEQIYGYTF. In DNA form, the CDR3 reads TGTGCCAGCAGTGAGGAACAGATCTATGGCTACACCTTC.

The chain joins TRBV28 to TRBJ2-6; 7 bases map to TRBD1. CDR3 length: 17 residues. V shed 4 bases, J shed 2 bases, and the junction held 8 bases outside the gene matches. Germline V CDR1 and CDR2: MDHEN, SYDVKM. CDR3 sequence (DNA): TGTGCCAGCAGTTCCGGGACAGCAGCTCCTGGGGCCAACGTCCTGACTTTC. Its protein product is CASSSGTAAPGANVLTF.